This T cell receptor (beta chain) was retrieved from a study of blood T cell repertoires in COVID-19 (dated by TCRdb to about 2020). Study-level background: Samples from collaborators originated in the United States, Italy and Spain and spanned both the acute and convalescent phases of COVID-19. The prospective study material was composed of cDNA or gDNA derived from T cells, B-cell-depleted T cells, or PBMCs. Deeply sampled blood TCRbeta repertoires from subjects exposed to, actively infected with, or recovered from COVID-19 were included in the dataset. The repertoires were released in a freely available public database meant as a resource for research on the immune response to SARS-CoV-2. Samples came from the ongoing ImmuneRACE study (first 160 participants) plus 1,254 subjects from 6 global collaborators. The sample metadata nearly always contained a de-identified subject ID, COVID-19 status, age in years and sex. Where HLA class I and class II types were available, the types were taken from metadata supplied by the sample provider, not from assay-based typing.

About this clone: Its antigen specificity is not known. Qualities for individual bases were not recorded, and no much larger clone is one base off.

What the authors observed across the whole study: The amount of clinical and demographic metadata varied by source and participant and was provided uncurated.

TCRbeta CDR3 regions were amplified from genomic DNA by means of the immunoSEQ Assay, a bias-controlled multiplex PCR. In the authors' own workflow: The number of nucleated cells in each sample was estimated from the amplification of reference gene primers within the assay. Sequence reads were collapsed and filtered to measure the absolute abundance of every unique TCRbeta CDR3 rearrangement. Productive Simpson clonality was computed per sample as the square root of Simpson's diversity index over productive rearrangements. TCRdb took this table from immuneACCESS and kept in-frame rearrangements with V and J called. Such tables lack part of the clones; where checked against another copy, unresolved V genes explain under half of the gap, and the rest is unexplained. The V and J calls and clone size were taken over from that table, and D and trimming were inferred from the DNA. The sample table lists about 97,000 clones, approximately 84% of them with a count of one. The ten largest make up 8% to 13% of the sample.

Deletion took 5 bases off V and 10 bases off J, with a span of 15 bases between the germline ends. Taken from the germline V gene (reference sequence), the CDR1 and CDR2 loops are GTSNPN and SVGIG. The cysteine opens and the phenylalanine closes a CDR3 of 12 amino acids. Only the CDR3 portion is preserved as DNA: 36 bases, with reading frame beginning at the first base. The collaborating institutions used their own protocols to collect whole blood in K2EDTA tubes. For TCRbeta analysis, collaborator samples were shipped as frozen whole blood, as isolated PBMCs, or as DNA extracted from either sample type.

The chain uses TRBV30 and TRBJ1-3, with no confidently assigned D gene. The specimen sequenced was peripheral blood. This receptor was identified in a man aged 65-85 years with acute or convalescent COVID-19. The base sequence is TGTGCCTGGCTTTGGCGGGCCCCGACCATATATTTT. This is translated as CAWLWRAPTIYF.